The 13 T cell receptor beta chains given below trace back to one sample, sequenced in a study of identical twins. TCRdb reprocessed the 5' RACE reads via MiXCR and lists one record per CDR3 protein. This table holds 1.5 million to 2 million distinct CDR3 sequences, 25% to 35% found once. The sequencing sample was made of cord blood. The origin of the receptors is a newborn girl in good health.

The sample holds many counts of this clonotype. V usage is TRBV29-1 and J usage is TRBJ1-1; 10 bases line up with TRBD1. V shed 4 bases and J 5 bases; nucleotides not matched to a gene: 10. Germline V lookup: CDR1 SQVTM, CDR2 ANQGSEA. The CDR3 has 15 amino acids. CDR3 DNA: TGCAGCGTTGTCCCGGGACAGGGGAAGAAAACTGAAGCTTTCTTT. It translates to CSVVPGQGKKTEAFF.

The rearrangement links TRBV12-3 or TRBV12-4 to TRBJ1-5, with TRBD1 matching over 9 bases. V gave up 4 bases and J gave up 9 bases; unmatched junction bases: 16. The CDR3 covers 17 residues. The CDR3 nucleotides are TGTGCCAGCAGTTCTTATGAGGGACAGGGCCTTCCGGGGCCCCAGCATTTT. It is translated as CASSSYEGQGLPGPQHF.

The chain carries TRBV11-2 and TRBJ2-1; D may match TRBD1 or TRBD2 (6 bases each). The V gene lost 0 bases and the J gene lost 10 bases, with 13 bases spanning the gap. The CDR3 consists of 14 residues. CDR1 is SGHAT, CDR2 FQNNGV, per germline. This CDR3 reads CASSLDWGADEQFF. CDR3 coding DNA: TGTGCCAGCAGCTTAGATTGGGGGGCGGACGAGCAGTTCTTC.

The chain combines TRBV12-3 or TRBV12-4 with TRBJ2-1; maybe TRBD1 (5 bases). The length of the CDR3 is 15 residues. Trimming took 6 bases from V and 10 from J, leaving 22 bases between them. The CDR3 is CASRAVGQGGYEQFF. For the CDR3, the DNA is TGTGCCAGCAGGGCCGTAGGGCAGGGTGGGTACGAGCAGTTCTTC.

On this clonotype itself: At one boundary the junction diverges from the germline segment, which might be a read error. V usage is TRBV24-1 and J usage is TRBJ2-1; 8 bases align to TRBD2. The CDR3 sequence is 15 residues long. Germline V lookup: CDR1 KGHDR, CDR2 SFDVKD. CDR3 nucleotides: TGTGCCACCAGTGATCGGGGGGGCTCCTACGATGAGCAGTTCTTC. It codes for CATSDRGGSYDEQFF.

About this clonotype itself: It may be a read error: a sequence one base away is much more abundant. The CDR3 sequence: CSAAHGEIYEQYF. In nucleotides, the CDR3 is TGCAGCGCGGCTCACGGGGAAATCTACGAGCAGTACTTC. This chain links TRBV29-1 with TRBJ2-4; the D gene is possibly TRBD2 (5 bases). TRBJ2-7 matches the DNA end more closely, so the J call is doubtful. The CDR3 has 13 amino acids. Germline V gene data show CDR1 as SQVTM and CDR2 as ANQGSEA.

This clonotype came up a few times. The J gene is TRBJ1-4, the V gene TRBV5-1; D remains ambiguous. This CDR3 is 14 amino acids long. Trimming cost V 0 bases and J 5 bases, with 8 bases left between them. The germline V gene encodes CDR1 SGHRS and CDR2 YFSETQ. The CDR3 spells CASSLGAVNEKLFF. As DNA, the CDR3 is TGCGCCAGCAGCTTGGGGGCCGTCAATGAAAAACTGTTTTTT.

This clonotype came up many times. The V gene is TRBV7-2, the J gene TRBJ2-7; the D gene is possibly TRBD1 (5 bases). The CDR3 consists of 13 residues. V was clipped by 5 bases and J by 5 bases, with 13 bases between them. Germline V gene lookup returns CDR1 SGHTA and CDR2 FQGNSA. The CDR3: CASSLTRVHEQYF. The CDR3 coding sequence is TGTGCCAGCAGCCTTACCAGGGTCCACGAGCAGTACTTC.

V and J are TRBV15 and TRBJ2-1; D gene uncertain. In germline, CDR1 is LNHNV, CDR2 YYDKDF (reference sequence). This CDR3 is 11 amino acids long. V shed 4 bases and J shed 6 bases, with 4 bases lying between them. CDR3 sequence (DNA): TGTGCCACCAGCAATAGCAATGAGCAGTTCTTC. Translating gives CATSNSNEQFF.

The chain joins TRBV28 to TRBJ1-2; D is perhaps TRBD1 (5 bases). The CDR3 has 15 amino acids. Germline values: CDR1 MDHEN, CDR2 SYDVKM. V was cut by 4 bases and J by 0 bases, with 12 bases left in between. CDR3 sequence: CASSSDSVSNYGYTF. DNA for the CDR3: TGTGCCAGCAGTTCCGACAGCGTCTCTAACTATGGCTACACCTTC.

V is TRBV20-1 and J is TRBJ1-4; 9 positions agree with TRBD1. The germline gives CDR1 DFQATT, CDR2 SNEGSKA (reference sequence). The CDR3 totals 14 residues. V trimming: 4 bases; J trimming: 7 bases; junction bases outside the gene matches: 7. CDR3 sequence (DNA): TGCAGTGCTATGGACAGGGGAGGAAGTGAAAAACTGTTTTTT. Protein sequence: CSAMDRGGSEKLFF.

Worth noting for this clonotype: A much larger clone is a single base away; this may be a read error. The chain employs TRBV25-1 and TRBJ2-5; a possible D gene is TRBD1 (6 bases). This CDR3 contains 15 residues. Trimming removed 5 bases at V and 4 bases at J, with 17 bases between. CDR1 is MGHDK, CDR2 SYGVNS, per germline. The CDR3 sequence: CASSQLTGGRETQYF. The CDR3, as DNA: TGTGCCAGCAGTCAATTGACAGGCGGTCGAGAGACCCAGTACTTC.

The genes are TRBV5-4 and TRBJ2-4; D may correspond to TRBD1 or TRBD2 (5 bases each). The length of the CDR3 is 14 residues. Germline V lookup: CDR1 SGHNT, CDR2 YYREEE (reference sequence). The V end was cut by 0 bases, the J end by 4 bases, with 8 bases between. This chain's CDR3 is CASSLGDRKNIQYF. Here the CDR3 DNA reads TGTGCCAGCAGCTTGGGGGACCGGAAAAACATTCAGTACTTC.